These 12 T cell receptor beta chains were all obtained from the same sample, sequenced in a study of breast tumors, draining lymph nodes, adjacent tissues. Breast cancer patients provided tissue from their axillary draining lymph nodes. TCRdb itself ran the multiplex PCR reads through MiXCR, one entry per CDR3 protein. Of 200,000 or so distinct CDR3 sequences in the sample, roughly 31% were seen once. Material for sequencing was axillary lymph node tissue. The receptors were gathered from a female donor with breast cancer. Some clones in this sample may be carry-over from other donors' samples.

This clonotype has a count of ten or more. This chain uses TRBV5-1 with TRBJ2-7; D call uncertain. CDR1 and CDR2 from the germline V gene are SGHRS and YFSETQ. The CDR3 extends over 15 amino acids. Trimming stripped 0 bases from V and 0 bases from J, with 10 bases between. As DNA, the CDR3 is TGCGCCAGCAGCTTGGCTTATAGCCTCTCCTACGAGCAGTACTTC. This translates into CASSLAYSLSYEQYF.

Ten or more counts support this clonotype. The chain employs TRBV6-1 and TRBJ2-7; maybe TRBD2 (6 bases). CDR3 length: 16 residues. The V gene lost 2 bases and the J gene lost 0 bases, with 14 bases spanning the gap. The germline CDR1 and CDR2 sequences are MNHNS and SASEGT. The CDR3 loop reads CASSELASAISYEQYF. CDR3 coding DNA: TGTGCCAGCAGTGAATTGGCTAGCGCGATCTCCTACGAGCAGTACTTC.

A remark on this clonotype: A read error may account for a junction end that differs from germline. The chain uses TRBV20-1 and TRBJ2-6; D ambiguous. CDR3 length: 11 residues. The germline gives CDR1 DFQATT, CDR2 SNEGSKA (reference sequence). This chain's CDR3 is CSAAPRYTEAF. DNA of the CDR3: TGCAGTGCCGCTCCCAGGTACACTGAAGCTTTC.

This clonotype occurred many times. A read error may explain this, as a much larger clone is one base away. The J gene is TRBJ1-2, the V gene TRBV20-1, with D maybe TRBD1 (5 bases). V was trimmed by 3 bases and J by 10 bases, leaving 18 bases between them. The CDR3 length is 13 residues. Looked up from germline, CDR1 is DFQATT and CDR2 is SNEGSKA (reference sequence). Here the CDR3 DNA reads TGCAGTGCTAGCCAGGGACTGAACCTGGCCTACACCTTC. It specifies CSASQGLNLAYTF.

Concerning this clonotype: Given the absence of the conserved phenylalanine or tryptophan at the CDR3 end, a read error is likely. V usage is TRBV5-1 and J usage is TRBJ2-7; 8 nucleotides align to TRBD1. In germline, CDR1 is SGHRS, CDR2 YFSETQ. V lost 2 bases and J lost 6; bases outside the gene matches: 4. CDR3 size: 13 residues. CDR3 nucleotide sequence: TGCGCCAGCAGCTTAGACAGGGGCTCCGAGCAGTACCTC. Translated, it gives CASSLDRGSEQYL.

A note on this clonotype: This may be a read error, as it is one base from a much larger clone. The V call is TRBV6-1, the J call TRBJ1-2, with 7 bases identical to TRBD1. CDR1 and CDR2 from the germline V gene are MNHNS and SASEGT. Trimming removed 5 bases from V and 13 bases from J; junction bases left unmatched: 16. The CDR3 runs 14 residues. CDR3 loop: CASSQGGKALGGTF. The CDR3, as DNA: TGTGCCAGCAGTCAGGGGGGGAAGGCCCTTGGGGGCACCTTC.

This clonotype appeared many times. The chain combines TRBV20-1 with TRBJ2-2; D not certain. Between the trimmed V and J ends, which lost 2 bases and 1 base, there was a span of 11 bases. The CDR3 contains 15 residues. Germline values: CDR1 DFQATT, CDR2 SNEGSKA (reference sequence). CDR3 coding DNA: TGCAGTGCTAGACCGCCGTGGCAGAACACCGGGGAGCTGTTTTTT. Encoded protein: CSARPPWQNTGELFF.

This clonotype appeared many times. This chain's CDR3 is CASSLGTLQETQYF. The CDR3 DNA reads as TGTGCCAGCAGCTTGGGGACATTACAAGAGACCCAGTACTTC. The genes are TRBV5-8 and TRBJ2-5; possibly TRBD1 for D (5 bases). CDR1 is SGHTS, CDR2 YDEGEE, per germline. The CDR3 totals 14 residues. V lost 0 bases and J 2 bases, leaving 8 bases between the germline ends.

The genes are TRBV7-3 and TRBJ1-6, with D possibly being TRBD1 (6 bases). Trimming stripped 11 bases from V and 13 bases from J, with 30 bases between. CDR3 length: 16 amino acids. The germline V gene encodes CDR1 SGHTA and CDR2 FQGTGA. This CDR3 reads CAGRGGGRTYKYPLHF. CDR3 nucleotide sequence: TGTGCCGGGCGGGGAGGGGGGCGGACATATAAGTACCCCCTCCACTTT.

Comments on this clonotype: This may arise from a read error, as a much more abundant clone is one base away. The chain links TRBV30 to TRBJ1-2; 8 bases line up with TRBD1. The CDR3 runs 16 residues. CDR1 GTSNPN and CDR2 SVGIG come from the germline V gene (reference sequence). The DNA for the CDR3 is TGTGCCTGGAGTGAACTCCCCGGGCAGGGGGCAGGAGGCTGCACCTTC. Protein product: CAWSELPGQGAGGCTF.

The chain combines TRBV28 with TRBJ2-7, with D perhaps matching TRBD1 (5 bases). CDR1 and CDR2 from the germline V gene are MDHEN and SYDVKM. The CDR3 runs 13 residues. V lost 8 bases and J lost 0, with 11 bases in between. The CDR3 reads CASGYQGSYEQYF. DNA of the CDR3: TGTGCCAGCGGGTACCAGGGCTCCTACGAGCAGTACTTC.

The CDR3 bases are TGTGCCAGCAGTCAGGCTAATCATTACTACGAGCAGTACTTC. Protein sequence: CASSQANHYYEQYF. The chain has TRBV12-3 or TRBV12-4 and TRBJ2-7; unclear D gene. This CDR3 region has 14 residues. The V end lost 5 bases, the J end lost 3 bases, and 14 bases lay between the germline ends.